The source of this T cell receptor beta chain is a study of T cell responses to AZD1222 COVID-19 vaccine. Background on the study: Second-dose recipients at about 4 or about 12 weeks were treated as one pooled group. Findings and limits, study-wide: The study identified only five to seven AZD1222 recipients as seropositive at baseline. Spike-specific TCRs gained breadth and depth after people received two AZD1222 doses. The donors showed a predominance of white British ancestry and of females, with possible underestimation of clonal diversity.

The germline V and J ends were trimmed by 1 base and 2 bases, with 11 bases remaining between them. From germline, CDR1 is LGHDT and CDR2 YNNKEL (reference sequence). The CDR3 sequence is 15 residues long. Note on this clone: Its antigen is as yet unknown.

Only in-frame clones appear in the TCRdb table, and some are missing; sequencing was by immunoSEQ multiplex PCR. The table shows roughly 120,000 clones, with approximately 90% occurring only once. The V and J genes are TRBV3-1 (or the pseudogene TRBV3-2) and TRBJ2-5; D is possibly TRBD1 (6 bases). This sample comprised peripheral blood, obtained on day 0 of AZD1222 vaccination. The sequence came from an adult in good health. This chain's CDR3 is CASSQADSDQETQYF. CDR3 in DNA: TGTGCCAGCAGCCAAGCGGACAGCGATCAAGAGACCCAGTACTTC.